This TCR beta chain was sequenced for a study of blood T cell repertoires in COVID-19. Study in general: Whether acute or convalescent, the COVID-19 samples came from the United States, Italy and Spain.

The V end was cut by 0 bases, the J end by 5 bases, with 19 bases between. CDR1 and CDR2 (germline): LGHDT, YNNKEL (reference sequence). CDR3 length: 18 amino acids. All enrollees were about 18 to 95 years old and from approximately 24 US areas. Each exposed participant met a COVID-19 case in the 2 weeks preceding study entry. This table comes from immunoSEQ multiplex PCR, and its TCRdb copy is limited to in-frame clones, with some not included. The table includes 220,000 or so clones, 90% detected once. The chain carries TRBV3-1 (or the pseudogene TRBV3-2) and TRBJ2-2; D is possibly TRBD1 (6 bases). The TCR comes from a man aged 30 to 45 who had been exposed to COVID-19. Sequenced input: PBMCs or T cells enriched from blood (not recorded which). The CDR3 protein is CASSQDSFLGARTGELFF. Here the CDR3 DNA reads TGTGCCAGCAGCCAAGATTCCTTCCTGGGGGCGCGGACCGGGGAGCTGTTTTTT.